These T cell receptor beta chains were read from a single sample in a study of blood T cell repertoires in COVID-19. The data were produced by immunoSEQ multiplex PCR, yet TCRdb's version contains in-frame clones alone and is incomplete. The sample yields some 210,000 clones, approximately 90% seen once. Sample: peripheral blood. The receptors stem from a man aged 60-69 years with COVID-19, enrolled during active disease. CDR3s include the opening cysteine and the closing phenylalanine or tryptophan. The D gene is left open where the match is weak. The listing skips clone size in some rows; elsewhere it reads once, few, many or a size class.

j_gene	d_gene	abundance	v_gene	CDR3aa	CDR3nt
TRBJ2-1	-	-	TRBV29-1	CSVDLPSSYNEQFF	TGCAGCGTTGATCTTCCGAGCTCCTACAATGAGCAGTTCTTC
TRBJ2-5	-	-	TRBV7-3	CASSSRTATRETQYF	TGTGCCAGCAGCTCCCGGACAGCGACGCGAGAGACCCAGTACTTC
TRBJ1-4	TRBD1	-	TRBV5-1	CASRQGAMTNEKLFF	TGCGCCAGCCGGCAGGGGGCGATGACTAATGAAAAACTGTTTTTT
TRBJ2-3	TRBD2	-	TRBV28	CASSLWFGSSGRTDTQYF	TGTGCCAGCAGTTTATGGTTCGGGTCTAGCGGGCGGACAGATACGCAGTATTTT
TRBJ1-3	-	-	TRBV11-1	CASSSRGRLSGNTIYF	TGTGCCAGCAGCTCGCGCGGGAGGCTGTCTGGAAACACCATATATTTT
TRBJ2-1	-	-	TRBV5-6	CASSLGQASNEQFF	TGTGCCAGCAGCTTGGGACAGGCGTCCAATGAGCAGTTCTTC
TRBJ2-3	-	once	TRBV7-9	CATEGVGYAPMSTDTQYF	TGTGCCACCGAGGGGGTAGGTTATGCCCCCATGAGCACAGATACGCAGTATTTT
TRBJ2-1	TRBD2	-	TRBV4-1	CASSLINFRGGSYNEQFF	TGCGCCAGCAGCCTGATAAACTTTCGGGGGGGCTCCTACAATGAGCAGTTCTTC
TRBJ2-1	-	-	TRBV9	CASSAPSDNEQFF	TGTGCCAGCAGCGCACCTAGCGACAATGAGCAGTTCTTC
TRBJ2-5	TRBD1	once	TRBV18	CASSLNSATGTGQETQYF	TGTGCCAGCTCACTAAATTCAGCGACCGGGACAGGGCAAGAGACCCAGTACTTC
TRBJ1-6	-	-	TRBV3-1/TRBV3-2	CASSQDGARNSPLHF	TGTGCCAGCAGCCAAGATGGGGCGAGGAATTCACCCCTCCACTTT